This TCR beta chain was found in a study of T cells in Graves' hyperthyroidism and ophthalmopathy. The CDR3 extends over 14 amino acids. Germline lookup yields CDR1 MDHEN and CDR2 SYDVKM. Germline trimming cut 4 bases from V and 6 bases from J; bases unmatched to any gene: 5. TCR beta CDR3 regions were amplified from RNA. When the TCR CDR3 underwent first-round RT-PCR, the HTBI primer set was used. TCRdb redid the calling of the multiplex PCR reads with MiXCR, one entry per CDR3 protein. The data show hundreds of thousands of distinct CDR3 sequences, less than 15% seen once. Diagnosis of hyperthyroidism was new in patients aged 18 to 65, and its duration was under 2 months. This clonotype was counted ten times or more.

This sequence originates from a woman younger than 30 with Graves' hyperthyroidism. Sequencing was carried out using blood. The chain is built from TRBV28 and TRBJ2-5; TRBD2 aligns across 10 bases. In nucleotides, the CDR3 is TGTGCCAGCAGTTCTAGCGGGAGCGGGAAGACCCAGTACTTC. Its translation: CASSSSGSGKTQYF.